This T cell receptor beta chain was recovered during a study of control samples from healthy donors and cancer patients. Produced via immunoSEQ multiplex PCR; TCRdb's table is partial and in-frame only. The sample contains 69,000 or so clones, about 94% of which appear only once. The material sequenced was blood. This receptor was identified in a woman aged 25 to 39 in good health.

The CDR3 DNA sequence: TGTGCCAGCAGTTATCTCGGGACAGGCGCTGAAAAACTGTTTTTT. Translated, it gives CASSYLGTGAEKLFF. This sequence joins TRBV6-5 and TRBJ1-4; the match to TRBD1 covers 8 bases. The CDR3 totals 15 residues. V lost 3 bases and J lost 7; bases outside the gene matches: 7. Germline lookup yields CDR1 MNHEY and CDR2 SVGAGI.